This record looks at one TCR beta chain sequence and its context. What it binds is unknown. The data stem from a study of cytomegalovirus exposure and HLA in healthy donors. Germline V gives CDR1 MNHEY, CDR2 SVGAGI. V was clipped by 3 bases and J by 4 bases, with 13 bases between them. The CDR3 extends over 14 amino acids. The PCR made use of 60 Vbeta and 13 Jbeta primers. Clones were sequenced by immunoSEQ multiplex PCR, and TCRdb holds only the in-frame ones, with some missing. The sample includes some 170,000 clones, around four fifths of them seen just once. Notes on the study in general: On later analysis, the bulk of CMV-associated TCR beta chains appeared to be HLA-restricted.

The receptor was derived from a woman aged 45-59 years in good health and CMV-seronegative. The chain combines TRBV6-5 with TRBJ2-7, with D perhaps matching TRBD2 (6 bases). The sequencing sample was made of PBMCs. CDR3 in DNA: TGTGCCAGCAGTTATTCTGGAGGGATGTACGAGCAGTACTTC. This gives the protein CASSYSGGMYEQYF.